The next 22 T cell receptor beta chains were all read from a single sample in a study of blood T cell repertoires in COVID-19. Produced via immunoSEQ multiplex PCR; TCRdb's table is partial and in-frame only. The table records fewer than 150,000 clones, under 90% of them present only once. The source material was peripheral blood. The receptors derive from a human donor in a cohort sampled during active COVID-19.

This rearrangement joins TRBV3-1 (or the pseudogene TRBV3-2) to TRBJ1-2; possible D gene TRBD1, 6 bases. Trimming removed 8 bases from V and 4 bases from J, with 11 bases in between. The CDR3 is made up of 12 amino acids. Germline values: CDR1 LGHDT, CDR2 YNNKEL (reference sequence). In DNA form, the CDR3 reads TGTGCCAGCCGGGGGGGCAGCTATGGCTACACCTTC. The encoded protein is CASRGGSYGYTF.

The chain has TRBV28 and TRBJ1-2; 7 positions match TRBD1. Germline CDR1 is MDHEN and CDR2 is SYDVKM. V lost 8 bases, J lost 8 bases, and 11 bases stayed unmatched. The CDR3 contains 13 residues. CDR3 nucleotide sequence: TGTGCCAGCCGTCGACAGGGAAGCTTGGGCTACACCTTC. Protein product: CASRRQGSLGYTF.

The CDR3 is CASSFGGYSNQPQHF. The DNA of the CDR3 is TGTGCCAGCAGCTTCGGAGGGTATAGCAATCAGCCCCAGCATTTT. The rearrangement joins TRBV11-2 to TRBJ1-5; D gene ambiguous. V was clipped by 3 bases and J by 0 bases, with 9 bases between them. The CDR3 loop spans 15 amino acids. Germline CDR1 and CDR2: SGHAT and FQNNGV.

This clone was counted only a few times. In nucleotides, the CDR3 is TGTGCCAGCAGCTTAGTAAGAGGGAACTATGGCTACACCTTC. The encoded protein is CASSLVRGNYGYTF. The gene calls are TRBV7-2 and TRBJ1-2; D gene unclear. Looked up from germline, CDR1 is SGHTA and CDR2 is FQGNSA. The CDR3 is 14 residues long. V was shortened by 1 base and J by 2 bases, with 8 bases between the two germline ends.

This clone appeared a single time. V gene TRBV18 combines with J gene TRBJ1-5; 7 nucleotides line up with TRBD1. V was clipped by 2 bases and J by 3 bases; unmatched bases: 7. This CDR3 region has 16 residues. The germline V gene encodes CDR1 KGHSH and CDR2 LQKENI. The CDR3 protein is CASSPLGTEVNQPQHF. Written as DNA, the CDR3 is TGTGCCAGCTCACCATTGGGGACAGAAGTCAATCAGCCCCAGCATTTT.

V usage is TRBV24-1 and J usage is TRBJ1-4; D call uncertain. The germline V gene has CDR1 KGHDR and CDR2 SFDVKD. V dropped 4 bases and J dropped 0 bases, with 5 bases sitting between them. CDR3 length: 14 residues. The CDR3 protein is CATSESSTNEKLFF. The CDR3 nucleotides are TGTGCCACCAGTGAGTCTTCAACTAATGAAAAACTGTTTTTT.

The gene calls are TRBV15 and TRBJ2-1; TRBD1 is a possible D gene (6 bases). The CDR3 runs 16 residues. The germline V gene encodes CDR1 LNHNV and CDR2 YYDKDF (reference sequence). V lost 0 bases and J lost 8, with 17 bases in between. CDR3 residues: CATSREMGAGMHEQFF. The CDR3 nucleotides are TGTGCCACCAGCAGAGAAATGGGGGCAGGGATGCATGAGCAGTTCTTC.

This rearrangement joins TRBV2 to TRBJ1-1; TRBD1 is a possible D gene (5 bases). The germline gives CDR1 SNHLY, CDR2 FYNNEI. Trimming took 9 bases from V and 5 from J, leaving 16 bases between them. The CDR3 extends over 13 amino acids. The CDR3 region has the DNA TGTGCCAGTGGAAATGATGGGGGGACTGAAGCTTTCTTT. Its translation is CASGNDGGTEAFF. Variable domain in full (rest from reference TRBV2 and TRBJ1-1): EPEVTQTPSHQVTQMGQEVILRCVPISNHLYFYWYRQILGQKVEFLVSFYNNEISEKSEIFDDQFSVERPDGSNFTLKIRSTKLEDSAMYFCASGNDGGTEAFFGQGTRLTVV.

The chain employs TRBV27 and TRBJ2-7; 7 bases map to TRBD1. Germline CDR1 is MNHEY and CDR2 is SMNVEV (reference sequence). Losses at the gene ends were 4 bases for V and 3 bases for J; bases not matched to a gene: 9. The length of the CDR3 is 15 residues. CDR3 loop: CASSSSTGRNYEQYF. The CDR3 DNA follows: TGTGCCAGCAGTTCCTCGACAGGGCGGAACTACGAGCAGTACTTC.

This clone showed up just once. The V gene is TRBV6-6, the J gene TRBJ2-4; possibly TRBD2 for D (5 bases). Per germline, CDR1 MNHNY and CDR2 SVGAGI (reference sequence). CDR3 length: 12 amino acids. Trimming took 8 bases from V and 8 from J, leaving 13 bases between them. DNA for the CDR3: TGTGCCAGCGAATCTGGGAGTGACATTCAGTACTTC. Translation: CASESGSDIQYF.

The rearrangement uses TRBV3-1 (or the pseudogene TRBV3-2) and TRBJ2-7; 8 bases are a match to TRBD1. Per germline, CDR1 LGHDT and CDR2 YNNKEL (reference sequence). The CDR3 covers 14 residues. V dropped 0 bases and J dropped 4; count of bases not matched to a gene: 2. The CDR3 region is CASSQDRGLYEQYF. DNA for the CDR3: TGTGCCAGCAGCCAAGACAGGGGGCTTTACGAGCAGTACTTC.

This rearrangement joins TRBV6-5 to TRBJ1-2; D unclear. The germline V gene has CDR1 MNHEY and CDR2 SVGAGI. The ends were cut back, 6 bases at V and 5 bases at J, with 19 bases in the middle. The CDR3 runs 15 residues. The CDR3 sequence is CASRIRGQDFYGYTF. The CDR3 DNA reads as TGTGCCAGCAGGATAAGAGGGCAGGACTTTTATGGCTACACCTTC.

In its sample, this clone was seen a few times. The CDR3 coding sequence is TGTGCCAGCAGCCGCAAGACTGTGAGCTATGGCTACACCTTC. This codes for CASSRKTVSYGYTF. The V and J genes are TRBV3-1 (or the pseudogene TRBV3-2) and TRBJ1-2; D gene ambiguous. Trimming took off 4 bases at V and 4 bases at J, with 13 bases between the two ends. CDR1 is LGHDT and CDR2 is YNNKEL in the germline V gene (reference sequence). The CDR3 is 14 residues long.

In the case of this clone: The DNA is left out, because the CDR3 cannot be placed on it with certainty; the CDR3 is given as TCRdb lists it. V and J are TRBV7-2 and TRBJ2-2; TRBD2, as called in the table, went unchecked against the DNA. The length of the CDR3 is 16 amino acids, counting both ends. CDR1 is SGHTA and CDR2 is FQGNSA in the germline V gene. The CDR3 sequence is CASSPITAQAPGSCFF.

J is TRBJ1-5 and V is TRBV7-2; the D gene is possibly TRBD1 (5 bases). The germline CDR1 and CDR2 sequences are SGHTA and FQGNSA. V shed 5 bases and J shed 3 bases, with 17 bases lying between them. The CDR3 covers 16 residues. Here the CDR3 reads CASSVGRARTNQPQHF. The CDR3, as DNA: TGTGCCAGCAGCGTAGGCAGGGCTCGGACCAATCAGCCCCAGCATTTT.

The rearrangement joins TRBV6-5 to TRBJ2-7; D possibly corresponds to TRBD1 (6 bases). CDR3 length equals 12 residues. Germline CDR1 reads MNHEY; CDR2 reads SVGAGI. V was cut by 5 bases and J by 3 bases, with 8 bases left in between. The CDR3 loop reads CASSRTVYEQYF. The DNA of the CDR3 is TGTGCCAGCAGTCGGACAGTCTACGAGCAGTACTTC.

This chain connects TRBV6-5 to TRBJ1-6; a possible D gene is TRBD1 (6 bases). The CDR3 is 13 amino acids. Germline V gene lookup returns CDR1 MNHEY and CDR2 SVGAGI. V lost 6 bases and J 7 bases, leaving 10 bases between the germline ends. As DNA, the CDR3 is TGTGCCAGCAGGAGGACAGCGAATTCACCCCTCCACTTT. As protein: CASRRTANSPLHF.

This clone was detected once. The chain links TRBV19 to TRBJ1-5; 12 nucleotides align to TRBD1. V trimming: 10 bases; J trimming: 6 bases; junction bases outside the gene matches: 13. This CDR3 is built from 16 residues. Germline CDR1 and CDR2: LNHDA and SQIVND (reference sequence). The CDR3 DNA is TGTGCCACCCGTGGGACAGGGGGCCTAGGGGGTCAGCCCCAGCATTTT. It codes for CATRGTGGLGGQPQHF.

This chain connects TRBV7-9 to TRBJ2-1; weak D call: TRBD2 (6 bases). Germline V gives CDR1 SEHNR, CDR2 FQNEAQ (reference sequence). V dropped 8 bases and J dropped 6 bases, with 17 bases sitting between them. The CDR3 spans 14 residues. CDR3 amino acids: CASRGLGSANEQFF. The CDR3 DNA is TGTGCCAGCCGGGGGTTAGGTAGCGCCAATGAGCAGTTCTTC.

The chain is built from TRBV19 and TRBJ1-1, with D possibly being TRBD1 (5 bases). Germline assignment: CDR1 LNHDA and CDR2 SQIVND (reference sequence). The V end lost 9 bases, the J end lost 10 bases, and 12 bases lay between the germline ends. The CDR3 covers 10 residues. The CDR3 DNA reads as TGTGCCAGCGAGGGGAGGACAGCTTTCTTT. Translating gives CASEGRTAFF.

The chain combines TRBV10-3 with TRBJ2-1; 7 bases map to TRBD1. Germline V lookup: CDR1 ENHRY, CDR2 SYGVKD. Unmatched junction bases numbered 5, after V lost 6 bases and J lost 6 bases. This CDR3 is 13 amino acids long. CDR3 amino acids: CAIRGGGSNEQFF. For the CDR3, the DNA is TGTGCCATCAGAGGGGGCGGTAGCAATGAGCAGTTCTTC.

The V gene is TRBV4-1, the J gene TRBJ1-3; the match to TRBD1 covers 7 bases. The V gene's germline CDR1 is MGHRA and CDR2 YSYEKL. The CDR3 loop spans 18 amino acids. Unmatched junction bases numbered 12, after V lost 4 bases and J lost 0 bases. The CDR3 loop reads CASSPYSGQTFSGNTIYF. CDR3 sequence (DNA): TGCGCCAGCAGCCCTTATTCGGGACAGACTTTCTCTGGAAACACCATATATTTT.